This T cell receptor (beta chain) was sequenced in a study of T cells in Graves' hyperthyroidism and ophthalmopathy. Findings and caveats of the study: Peripheral blood also featured most of the thyroid clonotypes expanded above 0.001.

Researchers took RNA transcripts and amplified the TCR beta CDR3 regions from them. First-round RT-PCR with HTBI primers amplified the TCR CDR3 region. TCRdb analysed the multiplex PCR reads with MiXCR anew, one entry per CDR3 protein. The top ten hold roughly 7.7% of the sample, which has roughly 290,000 distinct CDR3 sequences, roughly 15% seen once. This clonotype was found a few times. Its cognate antigen is unknown. Germline trimming cut 3 bases from V and 4 bases from J; bases unmatched to any gene: 3. CDR1 and CDR2 (germline): KGHSH, LQKENI. The CDR3 runs to 14 residues. Source material: blood. The clonotype comes from a woman aged 40 to 55 with Graves' hyperthyroidism. This chain links TRBV18 with TRBJ1-2; the match to TRBD1 covers 9 bases. The CDR3 nucleotides are TGTGCCAGCTCACCTTGGGACAGGGTCTATGGCTACACCTTC. Encoded protein: CASSPWDRVYGYTF. The complete variable domain, with remaining parts taken from reference TRBV18 and TRBJ1-2, reads NAGVMQNPRHLVRRRGQEARLRCSPMKGHSHVYWYRQLPEEGLKFMVYLQKENIIDESGMPKERFSAEFPKEGPSILRIQQVVRGDSAAYFCASSPWDRVYGYTFGSGTRLTVV.